These T cell receptor beta chains were read from a single sample in a study of cytomegalovirus exposure and HLA in healthy donors. TCRdb keeps only in-frame clones here, not all; method: immunoSEQ multiplex PCR. The sample has around 98,000 clones, 75% to 80% seen once; the top ten hold approximately 3.8%. Sequencing input: PBMCs. These receptors were taken from a woman in her 40s in good health and CMV-seronegative. CDR3s leave out the opening cysteine and the closing phenylalanine or tryptophan. The size entry is marked missing in some rows and otherwise reads once, few, many or a size class.

clone size,J gene,V gene,CDR3 protein
-,TRBJ1-2,TRBV6-6,ASSYSLDISGGGYT
-,TRBJ2-7,TRBV29-1,SVGIHYEQY
-,TRBJ2-1,TRBV6-6,ASTPLGQRSNEQF
few,TRBJ2-1,TRBV11-2,ASSRLTSYNEQF
-,TRBJ2-7,TRBV9,ASGLAGGSEQY
-,TRBJ1-5,TRBV28,ASSSPPRVRSNQPQH
-,TRBJ1-5,TRBV5-1,ASSPGTLSNQPQH
-,TRBJ1-1,TRBV7-9,ASSLARTGVNTEAF
once,TRBJ1-4,TRBV28,ASSLDTGMHEKLF
-,TRBJ1-3,TRBV13,ASSLAGSGNTIY
once,TRBJ1-5,TRBV12-5,ASVDSHNQPQH
once,TRBJ1-1,TRBV15,ATSRDHRDTEAF
-,TRBJ1-2,TRBV7-2,ASSPDKNYGYT
-,TRBJ1-1,TRBV21-1,ASSKSTGLCTEAF
-,-,TRBV5-1,ASSLQQGTYEQY
few,TRBJ2-7,TRBV7-2,ASSLAQGNYEQY
-,TRBJ1-2,TRBV7-2,ASSRSQGELYT
-,TRBJ1-2,TRBV19,ASSNSGGYGYT
-,TRBJ2-3,TRBV6-1,ASRILDRGPYTQY
-,TRBJ1-1,TRBV11-2,ASSLASAGTEAF
once,TRBJ1-4,TRBV5-4,ASSRLAGTENEKLF
-,TRBJ2-5,TRBV2,ASSVRQGGETQY
-,TRBJ1-1,TRBV28,ASSSWTGPSRGAF
-,TRBJ2-7,TRBV19,ASTSVSYEQY
-,TRBJ2-1,TRBV7-9,ASSFGTVFNEQF
-,TRBJ2-5,TRBV6-5,ASRGLRETQY
-,TRBJ2-7,TRBV29-1,SVGYGQGLNEQY
-,TRBJ2-1,TRBV5-6,ASSRGSTVFGNNEQF
-,TRBJ1-2,TRBV13,ASSAGFYGYT
-,TRBJ2-2,TRBV15,ATSRDYPGSGGMSGELF
-,TRBJ1-1,TRBV7-2,ASSLTRTGVRTEAF
-,TRBJ1-6,TRBV19,ASSISGQVNSPLH
-,TRBJ2-7,TRBV27,ASRPLAGGSRYEQY
few,TRBJ1-1,TRBV29-1,SAEEVVAF
-,TRBJ2-1,TRBV7-3,ASSPPGLAEGAEQF
-,TRBJ1-2,TRBV7-8,ASSLMGGSPIYGYT